Listed below are T cell receptor beta chains from one sample, sequenced in a study of cytomegalovirus exposure and HLA in healthy donors. Repertoires were generated with immunoSEQ multiplex PCR, while TCRdb's copy carries only in-frame clones and drops some. The table lists approximately 190,000 clones, 80% to 85% of them singletons, with roughly 6.3% in the top ten. Sequencing input: PBMCs. These receptor sequences come from a man between 40 and 49 years old in good health and CMV-seropositive. Each CDR3 is given with its conserved first and last residue. D genes are given only for firm matches. Not every row has a clone size; where given, it reads once, few, many or a size class.

d_gene	abundance	v_gene	j_gene	CDR3nt	CDR3aa
TRBD1	-	TRBV9	TRBJ1-2	TGTGCCAGCAGCGAGGGCCTCGACAGGGGTAGCGGCTATGGCTACACCTTC	CASSEGLDRGSGYGYTF
-	few	TRBV9	TRBJ2-7	TGTGCCAGCAGCGACAGGGAGCAGTACTTC	CASSDREQYF
TRBD1	-	TRBV2	TRBJ2-7	TGTGCCAGCAGTGACAGGGGGTCGGACGAGCAGTACTTC	CASSDRGSDEQYF
TRBD1	-	TRBV6-1	TRBJ1-5	TGTGCCGTTGGGACAGGGAGTCAGCCCCAGCATTTT	CAVGTGSQPQHF
-	-	TRBV5-1	TRBJ2-3	TGCGCCAGCAGCTTACGGAGCACAGATACGCAGTATTTT	CASSLRSTDTQYF
TRBD1	-	TRBV5-1	TRBJ1-2	TGCGCCAGCAGCCCCTGGACAGGGAGCTCGGGCACCTTC	CASSPWTGSSGTF
-	-	TRBV19	TRBJ1-5	TGTGCCAGTAGTCCCGAAGGCAGGGTGAATCAGCCCCAGCATTTT	CASSPEGRVNQPQHF
TRBD2	-	TRBV27	TRBJ2-1	TGTGCCAGCAGTTTTAGCGGGGGGGCGGGCGATGAGCAGTTCTTC	CASSFSGGAGDEQFF
-	-	TRBV7-9	TRBJ1-1	TGTTCCAGCGCTATTATGAACACTGAAGCTTTCTTT	CSSAIMNTEAFF
TRBD2	-	TRBV10-3	TRBJ2-3	TGTGCCATCAGTGGACTAGCGGGACTCACAGATACGCAGTATTTT	CAISGLAGLTDTQYF
TRBD1	-	TRBV7-7	TRBJ1-3	TGTGCTAGCAGCCCCGTATCAGGGGGCTCTGGAAACACCATATATTTT	CASSPVSGGSGNTIYF
TRBD1	-	TRBV19	TRBJ1-2	TGTGCCAGTAGTACAGGACAGGACTATGGCTACACCTTC	CASSTGQDYGYTF
-	-	TRBV7-9	TRBJ2-7	TGTGCCAGCAGCTTAGCAGGGGGCGAGCAGTACTTC	CASSLAGGEQYF
-	-	TRBV21-1	TRBJ2-4	TGTGCCAGCAGCACCCGGGACAGGGCGAACATTCAGTACTTC	CASSTRDRANIQYF
TRBD1	-	TRBV6-6	TRBJ2-7	TGTGCCAGCCGCTCCAGGACAGGGGACGCCTACGAGCAGTACTTC	CASRSRTGDAYEQYF
TRBD1	-	TRBV11-2	TRBJ2-7	TGTGCCAGCAGCCGCGGGACAGGGCACTACGAGCAGTACTTC	CASSRGTGHYEQYF
TRBD1	-	TRBV11-1	TRBJ2-2	TGTGCCAGCAGCGGACAGGGGAAGAACACCGGGGAGCTGTTTTTT	CASSGQGKNTGELFF
-	once	TRBV9	TRBJ1-3	TGTGCCAGCAGCCCTCAACAGGGAATTGGAAACACCATATATTTT	CASSPQQGIGNTIYF
-	-	TRBV7-2	TRBJ1-2	TGTGCCAGCAGCTTAAGTTGGCAGGGCTACACCTTC	CASSLSWQGYTF
-	-	TRBV9	TRBJ2-5	TGTGCCAGCAGCGTATCCTTAGACAGTCAAGAGACCCAGTACTTC	CASSVSLDSQETQYF
-	-	TRBV7-8	TRBJ1-2	TGTGCCAGCTTGGGGGCCAACTATGGCTACACCTTC	CASLGANYGYTF
-	-	TRBV30	TRBJ2-3	TGTGCTCGAGAGGAGGGGGCCACAGATACGCAGTATTTT	CAREEGATDTQYF
-	-	TRBV15	TRBJ1-5	TGTGCCACCAGCAGAGCGGGGGGTAGCAATCAGCCCCAGCATTTT	CATSRAGGSNQPQHF
-	once	TRBV10-1	TRBJ2-5	TGCGCCAGCAGCGAGGGACCAACGGACACCCAAGAGACCCAGTACTTC	CASSEGPTDTQETQYF